The source of this T cell receptor (beta chain) is a study of T cell responses to AZD1222 COVID-19 vaccine (dated by TCRdb to the early 2020s). A note on the overall study: AZD1222 recipients given second doses at about 4 weeks or at about 12 weeks were pooled, since spike-specific TCR depth and breadth were not found to differ between the two schedules. Trial participants were enrolled by age into subgroups of 18-55, 56-69 and 70-plus years, and 148, 28 and 57 TCR-sequenced participants, respectively, were included in these subgroups. TCR sequencing covered some 250 trial participants: 200 to 220 given two doses of AZD1222 and 26 given two doses of MenACWY control vaccine. The research as a whole found: In the small 56-69-year group, the increase in depth fell short of significance, most likely because of low power. Because no samples from the day 14 peak response were available, repertoires could be characterized only after the peak T cell response. The whole spike protein was spanned by vaccine-associated CD4 TCRs, and dominant responses were seen in regions 160-218 and 743-854. Reportedly, almost half of the unique spike-specific TCRs recognized epitopes lying outside the regions that are mutated in the B.1.351 and B.1.1.7 variants. Participants were mostly white British, with more females than males. The authors suggested clonal diversity may have been underestimated. Conclusions about previously exposed vaccinees are limited because only five or six AZD1222 recipients were SARS-CoV-2 seropositive at baseline. After two AZD1222 doses, both the breadth and the depth of spike-specific TCRs were significantly higher than at day 0 and than in MenACWY recipients.

Concerning this clone: Its antigen has not been determined. It has no much larger one-base neighbor in the sample; base qualities were not kept.

The CDR3 regions of human TCRbeta chains were analyzed by immunosequencing. In the authors' own workflow: TCRs in the repertoires were matched against a reference library of SARS-CoV-2-specific TCRs that had been generated with the MIRA antigen-specificity platform. Breadth was defined as the fraction of unique TCRs that were SARS-CoV-2-associated. Depth was defined as the fraction of total T cells that were SARS-CoV-2-associated. Using the MIRA data, each spike-specific TCR was mapped to the spike region that the TCR reacts to and placed in a CD4 or CD8 class. Log10-transformed breadth and depth values were compared by one-way ANOVA with Sidak's multiple comparisons tests. The table was pulled from immuneACCESS by TCRdb, which kept in-frame rearrangements only. Such tables lose some clones; where checked, under half of the loss comes from unresolved V genes, and the rest has no known cause. V and J calls and clone size are those listed in that table; D and trimming were worked out from the DNA. The sample table lists about 100,000 clones, around nine tenths of them with a count of one. The ten largest make up 15% of the sample.

From cysteine to phenylalanine, the CDR3 is 13 amino acids long. Only the CDR3 part of the read is kept: 39 bases, read in frame from the first base. CDR1 and CDR2 are read off the germline V gene as SNHLY and FYNNEI. Trimming leaves V shorter by 7 bases and J shorter by 7 bases, with the junction holding 9 bases beyond the gene matches. This specimen's time point label, per the study, means: baseline before first vaccination. Samples from vaccinated people were obtained from the UK trials COV001 and COV002, which included a single-blind randomized controlled phase 2/3 trial of AZD1222 (ChAdOx1 nCoV-19) in healthy adults. Trial participant PBMC samples were collected at day 0 and day 28 after the second dose for TCRbeta chain sequencing.

The rearrangement combines TRBV2 with TRBJ1-2; 7 central bases correspond to TRBD1. Source: peripheral blood, taken on day 0 of AZD1222 vaccination. The receptor's source is an adult in good health. The nucleotides read TGTGCCAGCAATGCACAGGGGAGCGGTGGCTACACCTTC. It specifies CASNAQGSGGYTF.